These T cell receptor beta chains were read from a single sample in a study of blood T cells in healthy people across ages. TCRdb ran MiXCR on the 5' RACE reads and lists one entry per CDR3 protein. This table has approximately 1.5 million distinct CDR3 sequences, under 55% appearing once. Sequenced sample: blood. The receptors shown here come from a woman under 30 in good health. Each CDR3 is given with its conserved first and last residue. The order of the fields is CDR3 protein, CDR3 DNA, V gene, CDR3 length, J gene, clone size, D gene. The D gene is left open where the match is weak. Clone size is stated in some rows and not others, as once, few, many or a class when expanded.

CDR3aa: CASSLAEGGGTDTQYF
CDR3nt: TGCGCCAGCAGCTTGGCCGAGGGTGGGGGTACTGATACGCAGTATTTT
v_gene: TRBV5-1
len: 16
j_gene: TRBJ2-3
abundance: .
d_gene: .

CDR3aa: CASSLPGRILVQYF
CDR3nt: TGTGCCAGCAGTTTACCGGGACGGATCTTAGTGCAGTACTTC
v_gene: TRBV28
len: 14
j_gene: TRBJ2-7
abundance: .
d_gene: .

CDR3aa: CASSVDSGGAYQYF
CDR3nt: TGTGCCAGCAGCGTAGATTCAGGGGGCGCTTATCAGTACTTC
v_gene: TRBV7-2
len: 14
j_gene: TRBJ2-7
abundance: .
d_gene: TRBD1

CDR3aa: CASSLVREITDTQYF
CDR3nt: TGTGCCAGCAGCTTAGTGCGGGAGATCACAGATACGCAGTATTTT
v_gene: TRBV13
len: 15
j_gene: TRBJ2-3
abundance: .
d_gene: TRBD2

CDR3aa: CASSLGSWIKLFF
CDR3nt: TGTGCCAGCAGTTTAGGGTCGTGGATAAAACTGTTTTTT
v_gene: TRBV12-3/TRBV12-4
len: 13
j_gene: TRBJ1-4
abundance: .
d_gene: .

CDR3aa: CASSLLSDKNEQYF
CDR3nt: TGTGCCAGCTCACTTCTCTCGGACAAGAACGAGCAGTACTTC
v_gene: TRBV18
len: 14
j_gene: TRBJ2-7
abundance: .
d_gene: .

CDR3aa: CASSLVRGQTQYF
CDR3nt: TGTGCCAGCAGTTTAGTCAGGGGTCAGACCCAGTACTTC
v_gene: TRBV12-3/TRBV12-4
len: 13
j_gene: TRBJ2-5
abundance: few
d_gene: .

CDR3aa: CAISESDRGGEQYF
CDR3nt: TGTGCCATCAGTGAGTCAGATAGGGGAGGCGAGCAGTACTTC
v_gene: TRBV10-3
len: 14
j_gene: TRBJ2-7
abundance: .
d_gene: .

CDR3aa: CASSQEPTDTQYF
CDR3nt: TGTGCCAGCAGCCAAGAACCTACAGATACGCAGTATTTT
v_gene: TRBV3-1
len: 13
j_gene: TRBJ2-3
abundance: few
d_gene: .

CDR3aa: CASRPSGLGTQYF
CDR3nt: TGTGCCAGCAGACCTAGCGGGCTCGGTACGCAGTATTTT
v_gene: TRBV14
len: 13
j_gene: TRBJ2-3
abundance: .
d_gene: TRBD2

CDR3aa: CASSLYRDSYGYTF
CDR3nt: TGTGCCAGCAGCCTCTACAGGGATAGCTATGGCTACACCTTC
v_gene: TRBV14
len: 14
j_gene: TRBJ1-2
abundance: .
d_gene: .

CDR3aa: CASSLKGVGANVLTF
CDR3nt: TGTGCCAGCAGTCTGAAGGGGGTTGGGGCCAACGTCCTGACTTTC
v_gene: TRBV6-2/TRBV6-3
len: 15
j_gene: TRBJ2-6
abundance: few
d_gene: .

CDR3aa: CASSPGVAYGYTF
CDR3nt: TGTGCCAGCAGCCCAGGGGTTGCGTACGGCTACACCTTC
v_gene: TRBV7-2
len: 13
j_gene: TRBJ1-2
abundance: .
d_gene: .

CDR3aa: CSARDIPGYTFEQYF
CDR3nt: .
v_gene: TRBV20-1
len: 15
j_gene: TRBJ2-5
abundance: .
d_gene: .

CDR3aa: CASSPTFGGINFNEQFF
CDR3nt: TGCGCCAGCAGCCCGACATTTGGGGGGATCAACTTCAATGAGCAGTTCTTC
v_gene: TRBV5-1
len: 17
j_gene: TRBJ2-1
abundance: .
d_gene: .

CDR3aa: CSARGLVWYNEQYF
CDR3nt: TGCAGTGCTAGAGGACTAGTTTGGTACAATGAGCAGTACTTC
v_gene: TRBV20-1
len: 14
j_gene: TRBJ2-7
abundance: .
d_gene: .

CDR3aa: CASISPGQRSLAEPYGQFF
CDR3nt: TGTGCCAGCATCTCGCCGGGACAGCGGAGTCTAGCGGAACCCTATGGGCAGTTCTTC
v_gene: TRBV7-9
len: 19
j_gene: TRBJ2-1
abundance: .
d_gene: .

CDR3aa: CASSPNSGNIQYF
CDR3nt: TGTGCCAGCAGTCCCAATAGTGGAAACATTCAGTACTTC
v_gene: TRBV12-3/TRBV12-4
len: 13
j_gene: TRBJ2-4
abundance: few
d_gene: .

CDR3aa: CASSLPGRNQPQHF
CDR3nt: TGCGCCAGCAGCTTGCCGGGGAGGAATCAGCCCCAGCATTTT
v_gene: TRBV5-1
len: 14
j_gene: TRBJ1-5
abundance: few
d_gene: .

CDR3aa: CAISEVLGGSYNEQFF
CDR3nt: TGTGCCATCAGTGAGGTCTTGGGGGGGTCTTACAATGAGCAGTTCTTC
v_gene: TRBV10-3
len: 16
j_gene: TRBJ2-1
abundance: .
d_gene: TRBD2

CDR3aa: CASSYSRALNYGYTF
CDR3nt: TGTGCTAGCAGCTACTCCAGAGCTTTAAACTATGGCTACACCTTC
v_gene: TRBV7-2
len: 15
j_gene: TRBJ1-2
abundance: .
d_gene: .

CDR3aa: CASSQEMGPAGKSYNEQFF
CDR3nt: TGCGCCAGCAGCCAAGAAATGGGTCCAGCGGGGAAGTCCTACAATGAGCAGTTCTTC
v_gene: TRBV4-3
len: 19
j_gene: TRBJ2-1
abundance: .
d_gene: TRBD2

CDR3aa: CSAGASYEQFF
CDR3nt: TGCAGTGCTGGGGCAAGCTATGAGCAGTTCTTC
v_gene: TRBV20-1
len: 11
j_gene: TRBJ2-1
abundance: many
d_gene: .

CDR3aa: CAAGHSNTGELFF
CDR3nt: TGTGCCGCCGGACATTCGAACACCGGGGAGCTGTTTTTT
v_gene: TRBV11-2
len: 13
j_gene: TRBJ2-2
abundance: .
d_gene: .

CDR3aa: CASSIAGSREQFF
CDR3nt: TGTGCCAGCAGCATAGCGGGATCAAGGGAGCAGTTCTTC
v_gene: TRBV7-2
len: 13
j_gene: TRBJ2-1
abundance: few
d_gene: TRBD2

CDR3aa: CASSDGRVYNEQFF
CDR3nt: TGTGCCAGCAGTGACGGGAGGGTTTACAATGAGCAGTTCTTC
v_gene: TRBV12-3/TRBV12-4
len: 14
j_gene: TRBJ2-1
abundance: few
d_gene: TRBD2

CDR3aa: CASSQGAGGTYEQYF
CDR3nt: TGCGCCAGCAGCCAAGGGGCAGGGGGTACCTACGAGCAGTACTTC
v_gene: TRBV4-1
len: 15
j_gene: TRBJ2-7
abundance: few
d_gene: TRBD1

CDR3aa: CASSLRAVMSSYNSPLHF
CDR3nt: TGTGCCAGCAGCTTACGGGCCGTGATGAGCTCCTATAATTCACCCCTCCACTTT
v_gene: TRBV7-6
len: 18
j_gene: TRBJ1-6
abundance: .
d_gene: .

CDR3aa: CASSQDDYGSSYEQYF
CDR3nt: TGCGCCAGCAGCCAAGACGACTACGGAAGCTCCTACGAGCAGTACTTC
v_gene: TRBV4-1
len: 16
j_gene: TRBJ2-7
abundance: few
d_gene: .

CDR3aa: CASSYSPGEPEAFF
CDR3nt: TGTGCCAGCAGTTACTCGCCAGGGGAGCCTGAAGCTTTCTTT
v_gene: TRBV6-5
len: 14
j_gene: TRBJ1-1
abundance: .
d_gene: .

CDR3aa: CASSDWTSATDTQYF
CDR3nt: TGTGCCAGCAGTGACTGGACTAGCGCCACAGATACGCAGTATTTT
v_gene: TRBV6-2/TRBV6-3
len: 15
j_gene: TRBJ2-3
abundance: .
d_gene: TRBD2

CDR3aa: CASRSAAEQFF
CDR3nt: TGTGCCAGCAGGTCAGCAGCTGAGCAGTTCTTC
v_gene: TRBV11-2
len: 11
j_gene: TRBJ2-1
abundance: .
d_gene: .

CDR3aa: CASSTNGVNYGYTF
CDR3nt: TGTGCCAGCAGTACTAATGGGGTAAACTATGGCTACACCTTC
v_gene: TRBV27
len: 14
j_gene: TRBJ1-2
abundance: .
d_gene: .

CDR3aa: CASSYSEQYF
CDR3nt: TGTGCCAGCAGTTACAGTGAGCAGTACTTC
v_gene: TRBV6-6
len: 10
j_gene: TRBJ2-5
abundance: .
d_gene: .

CDR3aa: CARSGQNTQYF
CDR3nt: TGTGCCAGGTCGGGCCAGAATACGCAGTATTTT
v_gene: TRBV12-3/TRBV12-4
len: 11
j_gene: TRBJ2-3
abundance: few
d_gene: .

CDR3aa: CSARLVYEQYF
CDR3nt: TGCAGTGCTAGACTAGTTTACGAGCAGTACTTC
v_gene: TRBV20-1
len: 11
j_gene: TRBJ2-7
abundance: few
d_gene: .

CDR3aa: CASSVGPAQVGASPLHF
CDR3nt: TGCGCCAGCAGCGTAGGCCCTGCTCAGGTCGGAGCTTCACCCCTCCACTTT
v_gene: TRBV5-1
len: 17
j_gene: TRBJ1-6
abundance: .
d_gene: .

CDR3aa: CASSYSGRAEKLFF
CDR3nt: TGTGCCAGCAGTTACTCTGGAAGAGCAGAAAAACTGTTTTTT
v_gene: TRBV6-2/TRBV6-3
len: 14
j_gene: TRBJ1-4
abundance: .
d_gene: .

CDR3aa: CASSQEIPSSYNEQYF
CDR3nt: TGCGCCAGCAGCCAAGAGATCCCGAGCTCCTACAATGAGCAGTACTTC
v_gene: TRBV4-1
len: 16
j_gene: TRBJ2-7
abundance: .
d_gene: .

CDR3aa: CASSLRPLGGRGNEQFF
CDR3nt: TGTGCCAGCAGCCTTCGGCCTTTGGGGGGGAGGGGCAATGAGCAGTTCTTC
v_gene: TRBV5-4
len: 17
j_gene: TRBJ2-1
abundance: .
d_gene: TRBD2

CDR3aa: CASTPGQAYGYTF
CDR3nt: TGTGCCAGCACCCCGGGGCAGGCCTATGGCTACACCTTC
v_gene: TRBV6-1
len: 13
j_gene: TRBJ1-2
abundance: few
d_gene: .

CDR3aa: CASSPPRTSGTAQYF
CDR3nt: TGTGCCAGCTCACCACCTCGGACTAGCGGGACCGCGCAGTATTTT
v_gene: TRBV18
len: 15
j_gene: TRBJ2-3
abundance: .
d_gene: TRBD2

CDR3aa: CASSFTTGAVYEQYF
CDR3nt: TGTGCCAGCAGCTTCACCACAGGGGCCGTCTACGAGCAGTACTTC
v_gene: TRBV7-2
len: 15
j_gene: TRBJ2-7
abundance: few
d_gene: TRBD1

CDR3aa: CASSLAGSGTQYF
CDR3nt: TGTGCCAGCAGTTTGGCAGGGTCAGGTACGCAGTATTTT
v_gene: TRBV12-3/TRBV12-4
len: 13
j_gene: TRBJ2-3
abundance: .
d_gene: .

CDR3aa: CSARGVAYHETQYF
CDR3nt: TGCAGTGCTAGGGGGGTAGCGTATCATGAGACCCAGTACTTC
v_gene: TRBV20-1
len: 14
j_gene: TRBJ2-5
abundance: .
d_gene: .

CDR3aa: CASSLDSGSGELFF
CDR3nt: TGTGCCAGCAGCTTAGATTCGGGGAGTGGGGAGCTGTTTTTT
v_gene: TRBV11-3
len: 14
j_gene: TRBJ2-2
abundance: .
d_gene: .

CDR3aa: CSVSVTEAFF
CDR3nt: TGCAGCGTATCGGTCACTGAAGCTTTCTTT
v_gene: TRBV29-1
len: 10
j_gene: TRBJ1-1
abundance: .
d_gene: .

CDR3aa: CASSLLLAGNNEQFF
CDR3nt: TGCGCCAGCAGCTTGCTCCTAGCGGGGAACAATGAGCAGTTCTTC
v_gene: TRBV5-1
len: 15
j_gene: TRBJ2-1
abundance: few
d_gene: TRBD2

CDR3aa: CSVEDRTNSYEQYF
CDR3nt: TGCAGCGTTGAGGACAGGACCAACTCCTACGAGCAGTACTTC
v_gene: TRBV29-1
len: 14
j_gene: TRBJ2-7
abundance: .
d_gene: TRBD1

CDR3aa: CASSLMAPGGPEKLFF
CDR3nt: TGTGCCAGCAGCTTAATGGCCCCCGGAGGTCCTGAAAAACTGTTTTTT
v_gene: TRBV7-2
len: 16
j_gene: TRBJ1-4
abundance: .
d_gene: .